This TCR beta chain was retrieved from a study of long-term antiretroviral therapy in people with HIV. Researchers ran immunoSEQ v3.0 at survey level. For each individual sample, sequencing targeted 40,000-50,000 T-cell genomes. Assay: immunoSEQ multiplex PCR; the TCRdb copy retains only in-frame clones and omits some. The repertoire holds about 23,000 clones, with roughly 90% as singletons. The study's findings and limits: All time points showed a repertoire dominated by clones expanded before ART.

Remarks on this clone: What it binds is not known.

Germline lookup yields CDR1 LGHNT and CDR2 FRNRAP. V lost 2 bases and J lost 0, with 17 bases in between. There are 18 residues in the CDR3. Sequenced here: unsorted PBMCs, sampled 0.6 years after starting antiretroviral therapy. The clonotype was recovered from a man aged 55 to 70 with HIV. The rearrangement joins TRBV12-5 to TRBJ1-3; TRBD1 might be the D (5 bases). CDR3 in amino acids: CASGLPSRDCYSGNTIYF. DNA of the CDR3: TGTGCTAGTGGTTTGCCCTCCCGGGACTGCTACTCTGGAAACACCATATATTTT.